What follows are 19 T cell receptor beta chains derived from one specimen sequenced in a study of blood T cell repertoires in COVID-19 (dated by TCRdb to 2020 to 2022). The library was prepared using the immunoSEQ multiplex PCR assay. TCRdb mirrors the immuneACCESS table, restricted to in-frame sequences. Some clones are absent from its copies; in checked studies, under half trace to an unresolved V gene, and the reason for the others is unknown. In this sample the table shows hundreds of thousands of clones, 88% of which occur a single time. Around 2% of the sample belongs to the ten largest clones. Input material: PBMCs or T cells enriched from blood (not recorded which). The receptors were gathered from a woman aged 55-69 years in a cohort exposed to, infected with or recovered from COVID-19 (not recorded which).

This clone was detected once. The V call is TRBV19, the J call TRBJ2-7; 9 nucleotides match TRBD1. J was trimmed by 2 bases and V by 1 base; bases with no gene match: 0. Looked up from germline, CDR1 is LNHDA and CDR2 is SQIVND (reference sequence). The CDR3 covers 14 residues. The CDR3: CASSIGTGAYEQYF. The CDR3 DNA is TGTGCCAGTAGTATAGGGACAGGGGCCTACGAGCAGTACTTC.

The chain has TRBV25-1 and TRBJ2-5; tentatively, D is TRBD1 (6 bases). The V gene's germline CDR1 is MGHDK and CDR2 SYGVNS. CDR3 length: 14 residues. V lost 5 bases, J lost 4 bases, and 14 bases lay in between. The CDR3 protein is CASSKPTGAETQYF. The CDR3 nucleotides read TGTGCCAGCAGTAAGCCGACAGGCGCAGAGACCCAGTACTTC.

The chain carries TRBV15 and TRBJ2-3, with 9 bases matching TRBD2. The V gene's germline CDR1 is LNHNV and CDR2 YYDKDF (reference sequence). V was clipped by 0 bases and J by 0 bases; unmatched bases: 7. The length of the CDR3 is 18 residues. CDR3 amino acids: CATSRDGVAGASTDTQYF. CDR3 DNA sequence: TGTGCCACCAGCAGAGATGGAGTAGCGGGAGCGAGCACAGATACGCAGTATTTT.

The rearrangement uses TRBV14 and TRBJ2-1; 14 nucleotides align to TRBD2. V dropped 1 base and J dropped 9; count of bases not matched to a gene: 5. From germline, CDR1 is SGHDN and CDR2 FVKESK. The CDR3 loop spans 16 amino acids. Here the CDR3 reads CASSQGGLAGVAEQFF. The CDR3 DNA follows: TGTGCCAGCAGCCAAGGGGGACTAGCGGGAGTCGCTGAGCAGTTCTTC.

The rearrangement links TRBV11-2 to TRBJ2-2, with 14 bases aligning to TRBD2. CDR1 SGHAT and CDR2 FQNNGV come from the germline V gene. CDR3 length equals 16 residues. V lost 5 bases to trimming and J lost 4 bases; unmatched junction nucleotides: 3. The CDR3 DNA is TGTGCCAGCAGCAAAGGACTAGCGGGAGGCACCGGGGAGCTGTTTTTT. The encoded protein is CASSKGLAGGTGELFF.

The genes are TRBV3-1 (or the pseudogene TRBV3-2) and TRBJ2-1, with TRBD2 identical over 10 bases. The CDR3 runs 16 residues. V was clipped by 3 bases and J by 5 bases; unmatched bases: 7. Per germline, CDR1 LGHDT and CDR2 YNNKEL (reference sequence). In nucleotides, the CDR3 is TGTGCCAGCAGCCACGGGGGACTAGCGAACGACAATGAGCAGTTCTTC. It encodes CASSHGGLANDNEQFF.

The chain couples TRBV27 to TRBJ2-7; 10 bases align to TRBD1. CDR3 size: 16 residues. Germline V gene sequence: CDR1 MNHEY, CDR2 SMNVEV (reference sequence). The junction had 10 bases not matched to a gene; V was cut back by 4 bases and J by 4 bases. CDR3 in DNA: TGTGCCAGCAGTTCAGGACAGGGGGGGTTCTCTTACGAGCAGTACTTC. Protein product: CASSSGQGGFSYEQYF.

The V call is TRBV5-1, the J call TRBJ2-5; D remains unclear. Germline CDR1 is SGHRS and CDR2 is YFSETQ. The length of the CDR3 is 12 residues. The germline V and J ends were trimmed by 3 bases and 2 bases, with 5 bases remaining between them. The CDR3 sequence: CASSYTQETQYF. The CDR3 DNA is TGCGCCAGCAGCTATACTCAAGAGACCCAGTACTTC.

The V and J genes are TRBV10-2 and TRBJ2-7; TRBD2 aligns across 8 bases. Germline CDR1 is WSHSY and CDR2 is SAAADI. CDR3 length: 12 residues. The V gene end was trimmed by 8 bases and the J gene end by 2 bases; junction bases not matched to a gene: 2. CDR3 bases: TGCGCCAGCGGAGCGGGAGCCTACGAGCAGTACTTC. Translating it yields CASGAGAYEQYF.

The genes are TRBV10-2 and TRBJ2-7; 7 nucleotides agree with TRBD1. The CDR3 is 14 amino acids. Germline CDR1 and CDR2: WSHSY and SAAADI. The ends lost 2 bases at V and 3 bases at J; junction bases unmatched: 4. The CDR3 sequence: CASSEGQVFYEQYF. The CDR3 DNA follows: TGCGCCAGCAGTGAGGGACAGGTTTTCTACGAGCAGTACTTC.

The rearrangement uses TRBV5-1 and TRBJ2-1, with 10 bases that match TRBD2. Germline CDR1 reads SGHRS; CDR2 reads YFSETQ. The CDR3 totals 18 residues. The junction had 12 bases not matched to a gene; V was cut back by 2 bases and J by 4 bases. CDR3 sequence reads: CASSFRGSGLANYNEQFF. The CDR3 DNA is TGCGCCAGCAGCTTCAGGGGGTCGGGACTAGCGAATTACAATGAGCAGTTCTTC.

The chain employs TRBV24-1 and TRBJ1-6; tentatively, D is TRBD1 (6 bases). The CDR3 totals 14 residues. Germline V gene data show CDR1 as KGHDR and CDR2 as SFDVKD. V gave up 4 bases and J gave up 7 bases, with 10 bases separating them. The CDR3 coding sequence is TGTGCCACCAGTGAGAACAGGGACAATTCACCCCTCCACTTT. Protein sequence: CATSENRDNSPLHF.

This clone was seen once. The V call is TRBV7-3, the J call TRBJ1-1; D call uncertain. V was trimmed by 5 bases and J by 1 base, leaving 20 bases between them. Germline V gene data show CDR1 as SGHTA and CDR2 as FQGTGA. The CDR3 is 17 amino acids. The CDR3, as DNA: TGTGCCAGCAGCACTAAACGAGACCCCCGGCGGAACACTGAAGCTTTCTTT. As protein: CASSTKRDPRRNTEAFF.

DNA for the CDR3: TGCGCCAGCAGCGGCGGGGGCCAAGAGACCCAGTACTTC. This codes for CASSGGGQETQYF. The rearrangement uses TRBV5-1 and TRBJ2-5; 7 bases agree with TRBD2. CDR1 is SGHRS, CDR2 YFSETQ, per germline. With V trimmed by 4 bases and J by 1 base, 1 base remained unmatched. This CDR3 spans 13 amino acids.

The V call is TRBV25-1, the J call TRBJ2-1, with TRBD1 matching over 8 bases. The junction had 6 bases not matched to a gene; V was cut back by 1 base and J by 4 bases. Germline-derived CDR1 and CDR2 are MGHDK and SYGVNS. The CDR3 covers 16 residues. The CDR3, as DNA: TGTGCCAGCAGTGAATCCGGGACAGGATTATACAATGAGCAGTTCTTC. It is translated as CASSESGTGLYNEQFF.

The chain uses TRBV7-2 and TRBJ2-3, with 8 bases aligning to TRBD2. The germline CDR1 and CDR2 sequences are SGHTA and FQGNSA. The V and J ends lost 4 bases and 5 bases, in that order; junction bases with no gene match: 8. The CDR3 covers 15 residues. CDR3 bases: TGTGCCAGCAGCTATAGCGGTCGGGGGGGAGATACGCAGTATTTT. Translated: CASSYSGRGGDTQYF.

The V gene is TRBV5-1, the J gene TRBJ2-7, with D possibly TRBD2 on 5 matching bases. The germline CDR1 and CDR2 sequences are SGHRS and YFSETQ. The CDR3 is made up of 14 amino acids. V lost 3 bases, J lost 10 bases, and 20 bases lay in between. CDR3 protein: CASSSQRETSPQYF. The CDR3 bases are TGCGCCAGCAGCTCTCAACGGGAAACCTCCCCCCAGTACTTC.

The rearrangement uses TRBV13 and TRBJ2-7; 9 bases are a match to TRBD2. This CDR3 contains 17 residues. Germline lookup yields CDR1 PRHDT and CDR2 FYEKMQ (reference sequence). J was trimmed by 2 bases and V by 5 bases; bases with no gene match: 13. CDR3 region: CASSQHGSGRRAYEQYF. Written as DNA, the CDR3 is TGTGCCAGCAGCCAACACGGAAGCGGGAGGAGGGCCTACGAGCAGTACTTC.

This chain joins TRBV2 and TRBJ1-6; 7 nucleotides agree with TRBD1. With 7 bases clipped from V and 7 bases from J, the junction kept 13 bases outside the gene matches. From germline, CDR1 is SNHLY and CDR2 FYNNEI. The CDR3 has 16 residues. The CDR3 DNA sequence: TGTGCCAGCACCATGACAGGGCTTAGTGTAAATTCACCCCTCCACTTT. Translation: CASTMTGLSVNSPLHF.